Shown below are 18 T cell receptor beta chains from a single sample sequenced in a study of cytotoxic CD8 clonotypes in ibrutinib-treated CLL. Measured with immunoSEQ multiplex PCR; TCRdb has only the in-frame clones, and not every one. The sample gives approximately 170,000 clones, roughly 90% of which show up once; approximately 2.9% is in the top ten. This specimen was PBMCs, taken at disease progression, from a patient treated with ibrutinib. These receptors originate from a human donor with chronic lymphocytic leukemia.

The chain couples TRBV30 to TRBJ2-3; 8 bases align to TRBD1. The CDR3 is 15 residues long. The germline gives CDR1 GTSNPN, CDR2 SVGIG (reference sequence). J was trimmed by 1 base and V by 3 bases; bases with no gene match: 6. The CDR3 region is CAWRKMGQGTDTQYF. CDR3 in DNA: TGTGCCTGGAGAAAAATGGGACAGGGCACAGATACGCAGTATTTT. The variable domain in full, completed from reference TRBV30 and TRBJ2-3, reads SQTIHQWPATLVQPVGSPLSLECTVEGTSNPNLYWYRQAAGRGLQLLFYSVGIGQISSEVPQNLSASRPQDRQFILSSKKLLLSDSGFYLCAWRKMGQGTDTQYFGPGTRLTVL.

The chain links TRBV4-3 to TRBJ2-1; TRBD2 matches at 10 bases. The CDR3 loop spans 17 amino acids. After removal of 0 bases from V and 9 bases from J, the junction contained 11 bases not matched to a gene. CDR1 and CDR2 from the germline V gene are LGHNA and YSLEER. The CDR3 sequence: CASSQDHSGRVPGEQFF. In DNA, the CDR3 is TGCGCCAGCAGCCAAGATCACAGCGGGAGGGTCCCCGGTGAGCAGTTCTTC.

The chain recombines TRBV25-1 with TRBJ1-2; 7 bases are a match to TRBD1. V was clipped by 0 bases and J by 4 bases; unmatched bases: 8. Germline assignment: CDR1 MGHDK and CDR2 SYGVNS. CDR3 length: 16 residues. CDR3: CASSEYKQGYRYGYTF. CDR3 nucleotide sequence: TGTGCCAGCAGTGAATATAAACAGGGGTATCGCTATGGCTACACCTTC.

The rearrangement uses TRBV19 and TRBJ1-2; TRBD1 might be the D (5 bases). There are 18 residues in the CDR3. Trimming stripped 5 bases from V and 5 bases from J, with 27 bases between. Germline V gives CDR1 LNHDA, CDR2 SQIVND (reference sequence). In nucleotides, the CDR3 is TGTGCCAGTAGTCGTTTGGGGGAGGGTGATTTCCAAGGGTATGGCTACACCTTC. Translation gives CASSRLGEGDFQGYGYTF.

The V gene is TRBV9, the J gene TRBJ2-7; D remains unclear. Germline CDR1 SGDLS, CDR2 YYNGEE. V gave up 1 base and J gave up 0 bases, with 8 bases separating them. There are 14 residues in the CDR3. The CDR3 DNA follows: TGTGCCAGCAGCGTATCAGACATCTCCTACGAGCAGTACTTC. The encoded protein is CASSVSDISYEQYF.

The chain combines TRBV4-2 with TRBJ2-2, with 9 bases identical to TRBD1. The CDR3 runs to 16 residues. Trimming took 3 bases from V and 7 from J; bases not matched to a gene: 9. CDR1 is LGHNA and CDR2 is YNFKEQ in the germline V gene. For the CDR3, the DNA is TGTGCCAGCAGCCATTCCACAGGGGGCTCGGGCGGGGAGCTGTTTTTT. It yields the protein CASSHSTGGSGGELFF.

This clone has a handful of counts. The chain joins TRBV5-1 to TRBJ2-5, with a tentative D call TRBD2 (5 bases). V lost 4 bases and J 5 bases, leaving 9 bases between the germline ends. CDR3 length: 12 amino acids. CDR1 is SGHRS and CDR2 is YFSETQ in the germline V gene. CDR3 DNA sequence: TGCGCCAGCAGCGGAGGCCCGGAGACCCAGTACTTC. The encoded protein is CASSGGPETQYF. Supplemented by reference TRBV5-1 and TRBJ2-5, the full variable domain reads KAGVTQTPRYLIKTRGQQVTLSCSPISGHRSVSWYQQTPGQGLQFLFEYFSETQRNKGNFPGRFSGRQFSNSRSEMNVSTLELGDSALYLCASSGGPETQYFGPGTRLLVL.

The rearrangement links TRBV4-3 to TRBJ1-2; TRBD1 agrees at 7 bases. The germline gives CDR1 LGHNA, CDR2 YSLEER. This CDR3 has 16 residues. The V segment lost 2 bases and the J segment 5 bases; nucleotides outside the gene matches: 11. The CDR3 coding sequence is TGCGCCAGCAGCCAAATTACCAGGGGGATTTTGTATGGCTACACCTTC. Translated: CASSQITRGILYGYTF.

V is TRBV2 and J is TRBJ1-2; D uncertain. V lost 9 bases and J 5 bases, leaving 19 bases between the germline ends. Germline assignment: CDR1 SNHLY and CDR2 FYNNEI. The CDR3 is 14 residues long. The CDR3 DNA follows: TGTGCCAGTACGCACGACACCGCTGGGTATGGCTACACCTTC. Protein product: CASTHDTAGYGYTF. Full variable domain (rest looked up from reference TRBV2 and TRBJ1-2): EPEVTQTPSHQVTQMGQEVILRCVPISNHLYFYWYRQILGQKVEFLVSFYNNEISEKSEIFDDQFSVERPDGSNFTLKIRSTKLEDSAMYFCASTHDTAGYGYTFGSGTRLTVV.

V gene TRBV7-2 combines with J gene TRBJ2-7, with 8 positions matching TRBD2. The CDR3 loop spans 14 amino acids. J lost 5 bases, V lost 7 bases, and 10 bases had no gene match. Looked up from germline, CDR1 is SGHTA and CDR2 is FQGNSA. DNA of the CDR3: TGTGCCAGCACCCTAGCGGGCGGAGCCCACGAGCAGTACTTC. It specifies CASTLAGGAHEQYF. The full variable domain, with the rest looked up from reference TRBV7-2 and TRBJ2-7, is GAGVSQSPSNKVTEKGKDVELRCDPISGHTALYWYRQSLGQGLEFLIYFQGNSAPDKSGLPSDRFSAERTGGSVSTLTIQRTQQEDSAVYLCASTLAGGAHEQYFGPGTRLTVT.

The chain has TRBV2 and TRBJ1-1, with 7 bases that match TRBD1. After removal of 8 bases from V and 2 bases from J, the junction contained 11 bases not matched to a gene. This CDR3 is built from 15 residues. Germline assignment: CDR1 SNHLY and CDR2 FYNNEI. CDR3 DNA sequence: TGTGCCAGCGACTCGAACAGGGGCCGTAACACTGAAGCTTTCTTT. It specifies CASDSNRGRNTEAFF. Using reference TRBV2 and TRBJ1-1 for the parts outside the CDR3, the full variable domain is EPEVTQTPSHQVTQMGQEVILRCVPISNHLYFYWYRQILGQKVEFLVSFYNNEISEKSEIFDDQFSVERPDGSNFTLKIRSTKLEDSAMYFCASDSNRGRNTEAFFGQGTRLTVV.

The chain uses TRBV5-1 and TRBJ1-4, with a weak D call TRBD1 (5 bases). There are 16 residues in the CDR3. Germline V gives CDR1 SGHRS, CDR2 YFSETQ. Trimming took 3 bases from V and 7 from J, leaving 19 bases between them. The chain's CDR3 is CASSSGGATDGEKLFF. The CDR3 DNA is TGCGCCAGCAGCTCCGGGGGAGCGACAGACGGTGAAAAACTGTTTTTT.

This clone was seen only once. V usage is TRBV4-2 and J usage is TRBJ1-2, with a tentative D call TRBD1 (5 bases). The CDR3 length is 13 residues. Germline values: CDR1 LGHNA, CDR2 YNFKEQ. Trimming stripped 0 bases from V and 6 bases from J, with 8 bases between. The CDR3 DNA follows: TGTGCCAGCAGCCAAGAGCGGGGGAATGGCTACACCTTC. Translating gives CASSQERGNGYTF.

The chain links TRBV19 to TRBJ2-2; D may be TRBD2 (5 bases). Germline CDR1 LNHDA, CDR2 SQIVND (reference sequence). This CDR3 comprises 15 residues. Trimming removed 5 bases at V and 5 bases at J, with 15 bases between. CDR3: CASSPPGGRTGELFF. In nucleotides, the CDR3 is TGTGCCAGTAGTCCCCCGGGCGGGCGGACCGGGGAGCTGTTTTTT. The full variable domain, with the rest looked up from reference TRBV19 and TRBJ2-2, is DGGITQSPKYLFRKEGQNVTLSCEQNLNHDAMYWYRQDPGQGLRLIYYSQIVNDFQKGDIAEGYSVSREKKESFPLTVTSAQKNPTAFYLCASSPPGGRTGELFFGEGSRLTVL.

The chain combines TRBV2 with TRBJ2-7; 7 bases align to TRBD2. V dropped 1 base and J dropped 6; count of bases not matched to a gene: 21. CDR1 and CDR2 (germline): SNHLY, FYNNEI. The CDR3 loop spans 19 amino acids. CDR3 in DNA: TGTGCCAGCAGTGAAGGGAGGGGAGGGAACCGCGTTACCCTCTCCGAGCAGTACTTC. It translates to CASSEGRGGNRVTLSEQYF.

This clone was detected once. The CDR3 protein is CASSLRGQSYTF. The CDR3 DNA reads TGTGCCAGCAGTTTACGGGGGCAGAGCTACACCTTC. The V call is TRBV28, the J call TRBJ1-2; a weak D match, TRBD1 (6 bases). The CDR3 has 12 amino acids. Germline assignment: CDR1 MDHEN and CDR2 SYDVKM. V lost 2 bases, J lost 9 bases, and 10 bases lay in between.

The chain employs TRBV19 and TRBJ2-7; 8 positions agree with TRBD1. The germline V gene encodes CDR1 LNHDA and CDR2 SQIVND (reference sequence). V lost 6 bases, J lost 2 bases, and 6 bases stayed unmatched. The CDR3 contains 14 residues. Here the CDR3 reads CASSGGDRTYEQYF. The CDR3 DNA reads TGTGCCAGTAGCGGTGGGGACAGGACCTACGAGCAGTACTTC.

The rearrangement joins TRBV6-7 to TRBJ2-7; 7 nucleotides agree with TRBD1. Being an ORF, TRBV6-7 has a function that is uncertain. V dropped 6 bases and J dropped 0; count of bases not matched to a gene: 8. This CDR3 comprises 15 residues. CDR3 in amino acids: CASRRDRRASYEQYF. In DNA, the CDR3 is TGTGCCAGCAGGAGGGACAGACGTGCCTCCTACGAGCAGTACTTC.